These 4 T cell receptor beta chains originate from one sample sequenced in a study of cytomegalovirus exposure and HLA in healthy donors. PCR used 60 Vbeta primers and 13 Jbeta primers. The method was immunoSEQ multiplex PCR; TCRdb's version includes in-frame clones alone and lacks a portion of them. The sample carries some 150,000 clones, 55% to 75% recorded once. The sequenced sample was PBMCs. These receptors were taken from a man aged 45-65 years in good health and CMV-seropositive.

In DNA, the CDR3 is TGTGCCAGTAGTCCCGGGACAGGGACTAACACTGAAGCTTTCTTT. Amino acids: CASSPGTGTNTEAFF. This chain uses TRBV19 with TRBJ1-1; 9 positions agree with TRBD1. CDR1 and CDR2 from the germline V gene are LNHDA and SQIVND (reference sequence). Trimming at V came to 5 bases and at J to 2 bases, leaving 6 bases not matched to a gene. This CDR3 region has 15 residues.

The chain has TRBV10-3 and TRBJ1-1; 11 bases are a match to TRBD1. The V gene end was trimmed by 6 bases and the J gene end by 4 bases; junction bases not matched to a gene: 1. The CDR3 runs to 13 residues. Germline loops: CDR1 ENHRY, CDR2 SYGVKD. In nucleotides, the CDR3 is TGTGCCATCAGGGGACAGGGGGTCACTGAAGCTTTCTTT. The encoded protein is CAIRGQGVTEAFF.

The rearrangement joins TRBV7-6 to TRBJ1-2, with TRBD1 matching over 7 bases. V lost 5 bases and J lost 7; bases outside the gene matches: 10. The CDR3 length is 14 residues. Germline loops: CDR1 SGHVS, CDR2 FNYEAQ. Here the CDR3 DNA reads TGTGCCAGCAGCGAAGTGACAGGGACGGGTGGCTACACCTTC. Translating gives CASSEVTGTGGYTF.

About this clone: A read error may account for a junction end that differs from germline. The gene calls are TRBV6-4 and TRBJ2-4; D remains unclear. Germline lookup yields CDR1 MRHNA and CDR2 SNTAGT. The CDR3 is 14 amino acids. The DNA of the CDR3 is TGTGCCAGCAATGACGGGCTAGCCAAAAACATTCAGTACTTC. It specifies CASNDGLAKNIQYF.